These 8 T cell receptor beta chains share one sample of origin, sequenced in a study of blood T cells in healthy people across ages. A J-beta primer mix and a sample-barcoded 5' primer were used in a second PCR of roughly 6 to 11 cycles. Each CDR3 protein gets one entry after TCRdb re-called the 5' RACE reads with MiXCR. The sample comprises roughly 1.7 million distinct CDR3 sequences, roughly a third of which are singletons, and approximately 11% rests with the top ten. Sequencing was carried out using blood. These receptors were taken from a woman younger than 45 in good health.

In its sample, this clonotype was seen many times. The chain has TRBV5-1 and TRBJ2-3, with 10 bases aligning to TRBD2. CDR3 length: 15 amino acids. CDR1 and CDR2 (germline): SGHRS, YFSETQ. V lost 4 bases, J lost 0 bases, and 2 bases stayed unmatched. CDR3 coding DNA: TGCGCCAGCAGCACGGGACTAGCGAGCACAGATACGCAGTATTTT. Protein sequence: CASSTGLASTDTQYF. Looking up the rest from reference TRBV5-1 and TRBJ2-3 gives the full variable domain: KAGVTQTPRYLIKTRGQQVTLSCSPISGHRSVSWYQQTPGQGLQFLFEYFSETQRNKGNFPGRFSGRQFSNSRSEMNVSTLELGDSALYLCASSTGLASTDTQYFGPGTRLTVL.

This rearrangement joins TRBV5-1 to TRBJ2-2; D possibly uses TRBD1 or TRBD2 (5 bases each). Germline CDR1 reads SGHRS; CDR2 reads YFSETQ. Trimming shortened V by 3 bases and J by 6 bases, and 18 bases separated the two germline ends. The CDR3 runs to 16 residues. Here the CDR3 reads CASSSPGSQGAGELFF. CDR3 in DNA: TGCGCCAGCAGCTCCCCCGGGTCCCAGGGAGCCGGGGAGCTGTTTTTT.

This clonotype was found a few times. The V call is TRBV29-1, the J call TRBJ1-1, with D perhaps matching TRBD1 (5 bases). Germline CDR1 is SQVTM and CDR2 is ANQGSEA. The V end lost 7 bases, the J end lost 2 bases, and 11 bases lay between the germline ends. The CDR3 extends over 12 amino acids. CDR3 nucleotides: TGCAGCGGCGAGGGGATTAACACTGAAGCTTTCTTT. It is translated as CSGEGINTEAFF.

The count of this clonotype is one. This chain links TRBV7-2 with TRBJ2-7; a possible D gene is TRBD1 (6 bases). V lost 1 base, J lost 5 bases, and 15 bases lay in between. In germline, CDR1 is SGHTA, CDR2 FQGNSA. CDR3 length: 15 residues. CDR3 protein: CASSLGLVGADEQYF. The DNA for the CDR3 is TGTGCCAGCAGCTTAGGATTAGTGGGGGCTGACGAGCAGTACTTC.

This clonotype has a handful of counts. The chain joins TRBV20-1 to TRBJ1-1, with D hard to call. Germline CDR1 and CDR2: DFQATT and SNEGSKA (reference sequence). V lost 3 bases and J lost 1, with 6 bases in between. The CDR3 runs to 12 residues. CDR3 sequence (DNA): TGCAGTGCTAGCTGGGGGAACACTGAAGCTTTCTTT. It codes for CSASWGNTEAFF.

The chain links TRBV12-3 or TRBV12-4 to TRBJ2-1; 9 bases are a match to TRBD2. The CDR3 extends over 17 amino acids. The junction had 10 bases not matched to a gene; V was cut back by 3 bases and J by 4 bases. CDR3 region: CASSFDRTGLAYNEQFF. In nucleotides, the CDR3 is TGTGCCAGCAGTTTCGACAGGACGGGACTAGCATACAATGAGCAGTTCTTC.

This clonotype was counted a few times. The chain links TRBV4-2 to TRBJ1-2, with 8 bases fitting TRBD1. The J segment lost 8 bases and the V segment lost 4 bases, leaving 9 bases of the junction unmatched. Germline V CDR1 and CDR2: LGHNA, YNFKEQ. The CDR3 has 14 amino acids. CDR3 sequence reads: CASSPSDRGDGYTF. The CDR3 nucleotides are TGTGCCAGCAGCCCCTCTGACAGGGGCGACGGCTACACCTTC.

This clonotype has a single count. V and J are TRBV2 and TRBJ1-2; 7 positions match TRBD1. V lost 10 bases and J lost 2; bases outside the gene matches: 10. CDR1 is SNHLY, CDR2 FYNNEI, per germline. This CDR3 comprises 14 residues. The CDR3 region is CAKAAPGGNYGYTF. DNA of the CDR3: TGTGCCAAAGCAGCACCAGGGGGGAACTATGGCTACACCTTC.